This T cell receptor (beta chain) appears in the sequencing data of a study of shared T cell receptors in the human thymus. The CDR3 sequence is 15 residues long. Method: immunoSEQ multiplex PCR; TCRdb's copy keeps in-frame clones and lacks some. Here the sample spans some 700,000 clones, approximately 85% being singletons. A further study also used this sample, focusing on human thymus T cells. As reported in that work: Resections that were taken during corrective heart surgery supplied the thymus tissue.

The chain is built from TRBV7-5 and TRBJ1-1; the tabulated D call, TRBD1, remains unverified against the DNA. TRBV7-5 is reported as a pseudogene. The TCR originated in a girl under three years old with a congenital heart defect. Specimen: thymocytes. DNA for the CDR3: TGTGCCAGAAGCTTAGAGGGACACCTGAACACTGAAGCTTTCTTT. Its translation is CARSLEGHLNTEAFF.